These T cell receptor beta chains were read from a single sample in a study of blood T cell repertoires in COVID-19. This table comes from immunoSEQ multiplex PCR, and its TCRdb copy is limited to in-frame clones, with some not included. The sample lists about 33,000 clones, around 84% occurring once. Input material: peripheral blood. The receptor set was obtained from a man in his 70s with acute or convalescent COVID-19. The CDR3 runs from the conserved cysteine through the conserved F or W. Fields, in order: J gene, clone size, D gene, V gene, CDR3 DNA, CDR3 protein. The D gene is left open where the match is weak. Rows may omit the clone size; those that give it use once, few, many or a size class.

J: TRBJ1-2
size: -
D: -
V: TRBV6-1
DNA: TGTGCCAGCAGTGAAGAAAGGGCCCCTAGGGGTGGCTACACCTTC
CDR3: CASSEERAPRGGYTF

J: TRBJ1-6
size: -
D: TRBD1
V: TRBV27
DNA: TGTGCCAGCAGTTTGAGACAGGGGCGGCTTTCACCCCTCCACTTT
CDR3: CASSLRQGRLSPLHF

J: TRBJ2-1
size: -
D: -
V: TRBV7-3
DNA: TGTGCCAGCAGCCCGTCAGGCGATGAGCAGTTCTTC
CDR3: CASSPSGDEQFF

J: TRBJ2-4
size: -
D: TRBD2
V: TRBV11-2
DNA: TGTGCCAGCAGCCGTCGACTAGCGGGGGGGCCGGGGGCCAAAAACATTCAGTACTTC
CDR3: CASSRRLAGGPGAKNIQYF

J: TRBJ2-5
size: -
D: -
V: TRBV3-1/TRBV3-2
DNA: TGTGCCAGCAGCACAGGGTTCCAAGAGACCCAGTACTTC
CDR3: CASSTGFQETQYF

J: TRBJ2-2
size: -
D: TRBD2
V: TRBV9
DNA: TGTGCCAGCAGCGTAGAAGGAGTAGCGGGGGCCGGGGAGCTGTTTTTT
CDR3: CASSVEGVAGAGELFF

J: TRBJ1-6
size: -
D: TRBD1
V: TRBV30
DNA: TGTGCCTGGAGCGTAAACAGGGGGTCTAATTCACCCCTCCACTTT
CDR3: CAWSVNRGSNSPLHF

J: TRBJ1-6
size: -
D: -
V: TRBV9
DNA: TGTGCCAGCAGCCCCCACAGGAGCTCCTATAATTCACCCCTCCACTTT
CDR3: CASSPHRSSYNSPLHF

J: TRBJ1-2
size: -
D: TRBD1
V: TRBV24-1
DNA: TGTGCCACCAGTGACTCCGGGACAGAAACATATGGCTACACCTTC
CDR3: CATSDSGTETYGYTF

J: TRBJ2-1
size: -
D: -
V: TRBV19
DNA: TGTGCCAGTAGTATAGAATCCGACGTCGGGAGCTCCTACAATGAGCAGTTCTTC
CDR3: CASSIESDVGSSYNEQFF

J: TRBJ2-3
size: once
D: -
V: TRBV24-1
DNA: TGTGCCACCAGTGATCCAGGGGATACGCAGTATTTT
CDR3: CATSDPGDTQYF

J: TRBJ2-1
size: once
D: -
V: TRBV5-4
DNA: TGTGCCAGCAGCTTTTCTCAGAACAATGAGCAGTTCTTC
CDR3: CASSFSQNNEQFF

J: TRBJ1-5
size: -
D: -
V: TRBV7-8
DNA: TGTGCCAGCAGCTTAGCAGGGGCACATCCCTCCAATCAGCCCCAGCATTTT
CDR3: CASSLAGAHPSNQPQHF

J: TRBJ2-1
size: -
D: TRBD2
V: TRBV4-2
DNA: TGTGCCAGCAGCCTAACTGGCGGGAGCTCCTACAATGAGCAGTTCTTC
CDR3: CASSLTGGSSYNEQFF

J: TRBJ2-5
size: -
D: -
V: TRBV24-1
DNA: TGTGCCACCAGGGGGCGGGGCAGCCAAGAGACCCAGTACTTC
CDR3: CATRGRGSQETQYF

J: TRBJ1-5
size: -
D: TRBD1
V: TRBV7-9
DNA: TGTGCCAGCAGCCACTCCGGGACAGGGAATCAGCCCCAGCATTTT
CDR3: CASSHSGTGNQPQHF

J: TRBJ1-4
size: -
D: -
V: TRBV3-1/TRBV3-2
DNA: TGTGCCAGCAGCCAATTTCGGGTACCCGGGACAATGAGCCAAAAACTGTTTTTT
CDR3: CASSQFRVPGTMSQKLFF

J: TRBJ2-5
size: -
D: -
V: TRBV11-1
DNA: TGTGCCAGCAGCTGGAGTAGCGGACAAGAGACCCAGTACTTC
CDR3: CASSWSSGQETQYF

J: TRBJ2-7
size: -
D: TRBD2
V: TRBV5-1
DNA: TGCGCCAGCAGCTTTACTAGCGGGAGCGGCTACGAGCAGTACTTC
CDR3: CASSFTSGSGYEQYF

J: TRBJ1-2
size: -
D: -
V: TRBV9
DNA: TGTGCCAGCAGCGTGACATGGGGGCCTTTTGATTATGGCTACACCTTC
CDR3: CASSVTWGPFDYGYTF

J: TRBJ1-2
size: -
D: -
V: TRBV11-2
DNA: TGTGCCAGCAGCTTCCGGAACTATGGCTACACCTTC
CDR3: CASSFRNYGYTF

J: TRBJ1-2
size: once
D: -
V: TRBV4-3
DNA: TGCGCCAGCAGCCGGACAGTCTCCCAAGGAAACTATGGCTACACCTTC
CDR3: CASSRTVSQGNYGYTF

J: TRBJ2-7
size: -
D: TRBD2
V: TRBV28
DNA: TGTGCCAGCAGTTTGGCTAGCGGGGTCTACGAGCAGTACTTC
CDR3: CASSLASGVYEQYF

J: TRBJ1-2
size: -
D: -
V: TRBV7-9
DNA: TGTGCCAGCAGCTTCTCTGAGGCGGGCTACACCTTC
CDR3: CASSFSEAGYTF

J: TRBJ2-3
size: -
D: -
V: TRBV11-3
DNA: TGTGCCAGCAGCCTAGGGGGGGGGTCGAGAGATACGCAGTATTTT
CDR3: CASSLGGGSRDTQYF

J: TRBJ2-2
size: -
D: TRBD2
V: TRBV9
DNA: TGTGCCAGCAGCGTACAGCGGGAGGGGACCGGGGAGCTGTTTTTT
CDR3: CASSVQREGTGELFF